The 14 T cell receptor beta chains below were found in one sample sequenced in a study of T cell changes during pregnancy in multiple sclerosis. Profiled with immunoSEQ multiplex PCR; TCRdb holds only in-frame clones, not every one. The sample lists about 93,000 clones, approximately 92% occurring once. Specimen: peripheral blood, collected after pregnancy. These receptors all come from a female donor with multiple sclerosis, enrolled in a pregnancy study.

The rearrangement joins TRBV19 to TRBJ1-5, with TRBD1 as a possible D gene (6 bases). Trimming shortened V by 5 bases and J by 0 bases, and 14 bases separated the two germline ends. The germline gives CDR1 LNHDA, CDR2 SQIVND (reference sequence). The CDR3 extends over 16 amino acids. This CDR3 is CASSPDRPYSNQPQHF. In DNA, the CDR3 is TGTGCCAGTAGTCCTGACAGGCCATATAGCAATCAGCCCCAGCATTTT.

This chain joins TRBV5-1 and TRBJ1-2; 7 bases agree with TRBD1. V was clipped by 2 bases and J by 8 bases; unmatched bases: 3. Per the germline V gene, CDR1 is SGHRS and CDR2 is YFSETQ. The CDR3 spans 12 residues. CDR3 sequence (DNA): TGCGCCAGCAGCTTCGGGGACAGCGGCTACACCTTC. Its protein is CASSFGDSGYTF.

The chain has TRBV5-1 and TRBJ1-4; possibly TRBD1 for D (6 bases). The V gene lost 4 bases and the J gene lost 6 bases, with 13 bases spanning the gap. The CDR3 is 14 amino acids. Looked up from germline, CDR1 is SGHRS and CDR2 is YFSETQ. CDR3 sequence: CASSLQGVDEKLFF. In DNA form, the CDR3 reads TGCGCCAGCAGCCTACAGGGAGTGGATGAAAAACTGTTTTTT. The full variable domain, its missing parts supplied by reference TRBV5-1 and TRBJ1-4, is KAGVTQTPRYLIKTRGQQVTLSCSPISGHRSVSWYQQTPGQGLQFLFEYFSETQRNKGNFPGRFSGRQFSNSRSEMNVSTLELGDSALYLCASSLQGVDEKLFFGSGTQLSVL.

CDR3 sequence reads: CASSLSRGHEAFF. The CDR3 DNA reads TGTGCCAGCAGTTTATCGAGGGGGCATGAAGCTTTCTTT. V usage is TRBV27 and J usage is TRBJ1-1; 7 positions agree with TRBD1. The CDR3 extends over 13 amino acids. Unmatched junction bases numbered 2, after V lost 0 bases and J lost 7 bases. Per the germline V gene, CDR1 is MNHEY and CDR2 is SMNVEV (reference sequence).

The chain links TRBV25-1 to TRBJ2-1; D perhaps matches TRBD1 (5 bases). The germline V gene has CDR1 MGHDK and CDR2 SYGVNS. CDR3 length: 17 amino acids. V lost 4 bases and J 0 bases, leaving 16 bases between the germline ends. CDR3 bases: TGTGCCAGCAGTGGAAATAACAGGTTGAGCTCCTACAATGAGCAGTTCTTC. This translates into CASSGNNRLSSYNEQFF.

This clone was counted a few times. The rearrangement links TRBV5-5 to TRBJ1-1, with 7 bases aligning to TRBD1. The germline V gene has CDR1 SGHKS and CDR2 YYEKEE (reference sequence). With 4 bases clipped from V and 3 bases from J, the junction kept 6 bases outside the gene matches. The CDR3 has 14 amino acids. The CDR3 is CASSVTGTDTEAFF. CDR3 DNA sequence: TGTGCCAGCAGCGTGACAGGGACGGACACTGAAGCTTTCTTT.

The rearrangement joins TRBV5-6 to TRBJ1-5; weak D call: TRBD1 (6 bases). The CDR3 totals 15 residues. Trimming left V 0 bases short and J 7 bases short, with 14 bases between. Germline values: CDR1 SGHDT, CDR2 YYEEEE. CDR3 coding DNA: TGTGCCAGCAGCTTGGCGGCAGGGGACCGCCAGCCCCAGCATTTT. Residues: CASSLAAGDRQPQHF.

The genes are TRBV28 and TRBJ2-3; the match to TRBD2 covers 16 bases. The CDR3 loop spans 15 amino acids. Unmatched junction bases numbered 4, after V lost 7 bases and J lost 6 bases. Per germline, CDR1 MDHEN and CDR2 SYDVKM. For the CDR3, the DNA is TGTGCCAGCACAGGGACTAGCGGGAGGGGGGATACGCAGTATTTT. Protein: CASTGTSGRGDTQYF.

The chain links TRBV7-2 to TRBJ1-3; D gene unclear. Germline V gives CDR1 SGHTA, CDR2 FQGNSA. There are 16 residues in the CDR3. The germline V and J ends were trimmed by 0 bases and 0 bases, with 9 bases remaining between them. The CDR3 region is CASSLAGGYSGNTIYF. The CDR3 nucleotides read TGTGCCAGCAGCTTAGCGGGCGGGTACTCTGGAAACACCATATATTTT.

This chain links TRBV11-1 with TRBJ1-1, with D hard to call. This CDR3 is 15 amino acids long. In germline, CDR1 is SGHAT, CDR2 FQDESV (reference sequence). The ends were cut back, 4 bases at V and 4 bases at J, with 16 bases in the middle. CDR3 sequence (DNA): TGTGCCAGCAGCTCGATGGGAGCCGGTCCCACTGAAGCTTTCTTT. Protein product: CASSSMGAGPTEAFF.

The chain employs TRBV2 and TRBJ2-1; TRBD2 matches at 9 bases. The ends lost 3 bases at V and 8 bases at J; junction bases unmatched: 5. The CDR3 loop spans 14 amino acids. Germline assignment: CDR1 SNHLY and CDR2 FYNNEI. CDR3 in amino acids: CASSDSGGRYEQFF. In DNA form, the CDR3 reads TGTGCCAGCAGTGATAGCGGGGGAAGGTATGAGCAGTTCTTC.

The chain recombines TRBV19 with TRBJ2-1, with D possibly being TRBD2 (5 bases). The V and J ends lost 6 bases and 0 bases respectively, with 12 bases between them. The CDR3 sequence is 15 residues long. The germline V gene encodes CDR1 LNHDA and CDR2 SQIVND (reference sequence). DNA of the CDR3: TGTGCCAGTAGGAAGGCGGGTTCCTCCTACAATGAGCAGTTCTTC. Protein: CASRKAGSSYNEQFF.

This chain joins TRBV7-8 and TRBJ1-4; D is perhaps TRBD1 (6 bases). The germline V gene encodes CDR1 SGHVS and CDR2 FQNEAQ. Trimming removed 5 bases at V and 7 bases at J, with 14 bases between. This CDR3 comprises 14 residues. The CDR3 DNA is TGTGCCAGCAGCCCCCAGGGGTACAGTGAAAAACTGTTTTTT. As protein: CASSPQGYSEKLFF.

The V and J genes are TRBV30 and TRBJ2-1; the match to TRBD2 covers 9 bases. The V gene's germline CDR1 is GTSNPN and CDR2 SVGIG (reference sequence). Losses at the gene ends were 0 bases for V and 2 bases for J; bases not matched to a gene: 2. The CDR3 spans 15 residues. DNA for the CDR3: TGTGCCTGGAGTGTCGGACTAGCGACCTACAATGAGCAGTTCTTC. Its translation is CAWSVGLATYNEQFF.